The clone carrying this TCR beta chain was observed at least ten times. This sample is part of a study of blood T cell repertoires in COVID-19. Only in-frame clones appear in the TCRdb table, and some are missing; sequencing was by immunoSEQ multiplex PCR. The table records 120,000 to 150,000 clones, 80% of them present only once. Sequenced sample: peripheral blood. The clonotype comes from a man aged 55 to 70 with active or convalescent COVID-19.

The CDR3 protein is CASSPSTGVNTEAFF. The CDR3 nucleotides are TGTGCCAGCAGCCCCTCGACAGGAGTGAACACTGAAGCTTTCTTT. This chain joins TRBV5-4 and TRBJ1-1; D is possibly TRBD1 (6 bases). Per germline, CDR1 SGHNT and CDR2 YYREEE (reference sequence). The CDR3 is 15 amino acids. Deletions cut 4 bases from V and 0 bases from J, with 13 bases between. The complete variable domain, with remaining parts taken from reference TRBV5-4 and TRBJ1-1, reads ETGVTQSPTHLIKTRGQQVTLRCSSQSGHNTVSWYQQALGQGPQFIFQYYREEENGRGNFPPRFSGLQFPNYSSELNVNALELDDSALYLCASSPSTGVNTEAFFGQGTRLTVV.